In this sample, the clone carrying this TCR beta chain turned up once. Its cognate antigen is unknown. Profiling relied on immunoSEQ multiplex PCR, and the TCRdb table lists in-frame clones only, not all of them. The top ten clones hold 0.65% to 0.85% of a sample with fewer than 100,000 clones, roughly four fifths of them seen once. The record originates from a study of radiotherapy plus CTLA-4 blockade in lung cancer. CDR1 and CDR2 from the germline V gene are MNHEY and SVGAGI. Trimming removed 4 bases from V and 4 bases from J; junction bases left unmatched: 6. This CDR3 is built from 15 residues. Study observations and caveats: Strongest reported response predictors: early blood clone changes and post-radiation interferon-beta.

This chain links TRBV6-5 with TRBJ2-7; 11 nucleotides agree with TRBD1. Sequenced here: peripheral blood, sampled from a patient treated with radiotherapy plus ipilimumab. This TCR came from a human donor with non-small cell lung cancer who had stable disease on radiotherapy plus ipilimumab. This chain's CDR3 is CASSSLDRGLYEQYF. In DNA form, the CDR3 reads TGTGCCAGCAGTTCCCTGGACAGGGGGCTTTACGAGCAGTACTTC.